The clone carrying this TCR beta chain was seen once. This record belongs to a study of control samples from healthy donors and cancer patients. Method: immunoSEQ multiplex PCR; TCRdb's copy keeps in-frame clones and lacks some. The sample consists of fewer than 85,000 clones, about 95% of them appearing once. The CDR3 loop spans 13 amino acids. The germline V and J ends were trimmed by 6 bases and 4 bases, with 12 bases remaining between them. The germline gives CDR1 LNHDA, CDR2 SQIVND (reference sequence). Material for sequencing was blood. The TCR was taken from a woman in her thirties in good health. The rearrangement uses TRBV19 and TRBJ2-5, with D tentatively TRBD1 (6 bases). The DNA for the CDR3 is TGTGCCAGTAGCCCAGGGGTTAGAGAGACCCAGTACTTC. Encoded protein: CASSPGVRETQYF.